This T cell receptor (beta chain) was identified in a study of T-cell memory formation after mild COVID-19 (TCRdb year 2021). In the study overall: TCR sequence clusters from the two donors were found to be largely donor specific. In two donors, T-cell clones that expanded and contracted after mild COVID-19 were tracked by sequencing TCRalpha and TCRbeta repertoires over time. Two young, previously healthy adult volunteers, one female and one male, were included in the cohort.

Instrument on record: Illumina NovaSeq 6000. cDNA libraries for TCRalpha and TCRbeta were prepared by 5'RACE using constant-segment primers, with sample barcodes and unique molecular identifiers added. RNA was extracted from every sample with Trizol reagent. The libraries were amplified in two PCR steps, and the second step added a second sample barcode and Illumina TruSeq adapters. Sequencing of libraries was performed on an Illumina NovaSeq with 2 x 150 bp paired-end reads. As for the authors' bioinformatics: Reads were demultiplexed and collapsed into UMI-guided consensus sequences with migec v1.2.7. Using mixcr v2.1.11, UMI consensuses were aligned to TRA and TRB V and J templates and then assembled into clonotypes. A clonotype was counted as expanded or contracted only if both edgeR and NoisET called the change significant, with noise models trained on biological replicates. For edgeR calls, the thresholds were a false discovery rate-adjusted p below 0.01 and a log2 fold-change of 1. As an exploratory analysis of dynamics, max-normalized trajectories of the 1000 most abundant clonotypes were examined by PCA with hierarchical clustering. Separately sequenced CD4+ and CD8+ repertoires were used to assign the CD4 or CD8 phenotype of responding clones. TCRdb took the public reads, trimmed them with fastp at Q25, ran MiXCR for clone calling and kept in-frame beta chains. Entries that share a CDR3 protein sequence are merged under the most common genes and DNA. What appears here as the V and J calls and clone size reflects TCRdb's work, not the paper's. Here the sample has about half a million distinct CDR3 sequences; approximately 18% occur a single time. The ten largest account for 12% of the sample.

Ficoll-Paque density gradient centrifugation was the method used to isolate PBMCs. On this clonotype: What antigen it recognizes has not been identified. Base quality data are lacking; no much larger clone is found one base away.

The CDR3 holds 18 amino acids from the cysteine to the phenylalanine. The read is trimmed to its CDR3 DNA, 54 bases read in frame from base 1. CDR1 is given as SGHNT and CDR2 as YYREEE, both from the germline V gene (reference sequence). Trimming removed 2 bases from V and 3 bases from J, leaving 24 bases between the germline ends. The research as a whole found: Whether the second-wave clones peaking on day 37 were SARS-CoV-2 specific was not confirmed. Contracting CD4+ clones were found mainly in CM and EM memory subsets, while CD8+ clones were enriched in EMRA. Clones that contracted from day 15 to 85 showed balanced CD4/CD8 phenotypes, whereas a second wave of clones that expanded from day 15 to 37 leaned towards CD4+. The study covered only a couple of mild cases, and larger cohorts including severe cases with pre-infection samples were considered necessary. Some responding clones were detected in pre-infection memory, which suggested that pre-existing cross-reactive memory T cells had joined the SARS-CoV-2 response.

This TCR derives from an adult woman who had mild COVID-19 (a few samples of this study predate the infection). The sample titles of this study are shuffled in the database, so cell type and time point are left out; the donor was told from shared clones. Rearrangement joined TRBV5-4 to TRBJ2-7, with TRBD1 as a weak D call on 8 bases. Sequencing input: PBMCs or a T cell subset sorted from them (not recorded which). This receptor has the CDR3 CASSFLVGGTGPNYEQYF. The DNA sequence is TGTGCCAGCAGCTTCCTGGTGGGGGGGACAGGCCCCAACTACGAGCAGTACTTC. The CDR3, completed at both ends by the reference TRBV5-4 and TRBJ2-7 genes, gives the full variable domain ETGVTQSPTHLIKTRGQQVTLRCSSQSGHNTVSWYQQALGQGPQFIFQYYREEENGRGNFPPRFSGLQFPNYSSELNVNALELDDSALYLCASSFLVGGTGPNYEQYFGPGTRLTVT.